Each of the 30 T cell receptor beta chains below was sequenced from the same sample in a study of Graves' ophthalmopathy and Graves' hyperthyroidism (dated by TCRdb to the late 2010s). Instrument on record: Illumina HiSeq 2000. TCR beta CDR3 regions were amplified from RNA transcripts for repertoire sequencing. A first-round RT-PCR used HTBI primers with the Qiagen OneStep RT-PCR kit, followed by a second-round multiplex PCR, size selection and purification. The public reads were quality trimmed at Q25 with fastp and then assembled into clones with MiXCR by TCRdb, keeping productive beta chains. One record per CDR3 amino acid sequence lists the most common genes and DNA. This sample is represented by 500,000 to 700,000 distinct CDR3 sequences; around a fifth of them were singletons. The top ten clonotypes cover more than 5.5% of the sample. The specimen sequenced was peripheral blood. The receptor set was obtained from a young woman with stable Graves' hyperthyroidism. Some clones in this sample may be carry-over from other donors' samples. Donor details come from another sample of the same person, matched by shared clones.

The V and J genes are TRBV9 and TRBJ2-7, with a tentative D call TRBD2 (7 bases). Trimming removed 0 bases from V and 3 bases from J, with 13 bases in between. The CDR3 is made up of 15 amino acids. CDR1 SGDLS and CDR2 YYNGEE come from the germline V gene. CDR3 coding DNA: TGTGCCAGCAGCGTAGAGGGGGGGCATGTCTACGAGCAGTACTTC. The encoded protein is CASSVEGGHVYEQYF.

The chain is built from TRBV18 and TRBJ2-7, with TRBD2 matching over 10 bases. V gave up 1 base and J gave up 2 bases; unmatched junction bases: 2. Germline values: CDR1 KGHSH, CDR2 LQKENI. The CDR3 contains 15 residues. CDR3 nucleotides: TGTGCCAGCTCACCACTAGCGGGAGGTACCTACGAGCAGTACTTC. Translation: CASSPLAGGTYEQYF. The full variable domain, rest sourced from reference TRBV18 and TRBJ2-7, is NAGVMQNPRHLVRRRGQEARLRCSPMKGHSHVYWYRQLPEEGLKFMVYLQKENIIDESGMPKERFSAEFPKEGPSILRIQQVVRGDSAAYFCASSPLAGGTYEQYFGPGTRLTVT.

With regard to this clonotype: One base away lies a much larger clone, so this may be a sequencing read error. The chain combines TRBV20-1 with TRBJ2-7, with TRBD1 matching 9 bases. The CDR3 contains 14 residues. Germline CDR1 and CDR2: DFQATT and SNEGSKA (reference sequence). V lost 0 bases, J lost 7 bases, and 7 bases stayed unmatched. This CDR3 reads CSARDGTGCREQYF. CDR3 DNA: TGCAGTGCTAGAGATGGGACAGGGTGCCGGGAGCAGTACTTC.

CDR3 in DNA: TGTGCCAGCAGCCGAGGACAGAGAACCTACGAGCAGTACTTC. Translating it yields CASSRGQRTYEQYF. This chain uses TRBV11-1 with TRBJ2-7, with a tentative D call TRBD1 (6 bases). This CDR3 spans 14 amino acids. Trimming cost V 5 bases and J 2 bases, with 13 bases left between them. Germline values: CDR1 SGHAT, CDR2 FQDESV (reference sequence).

The chain employs TRBV9 and TRBJ2-5; no definite D call. The V end was cut by 0 bases, the J end by 4 bases, with 10 bases between. Germline-derived CDR1 and CDR2 are SGDLS and YYNGEE. This CDR3 has 14 residues. CDR3 sequence: CASSVVPGTETQYF. DNA for the CDR3: TGTGCCAGCAGCGTAGTGCCAGGAACAGAGACCCAGTACTTC.

This clonotype was seen ten or more times. This chain joins TRBV29-1 and TRBJ2-5; TRBD1 is a possible D gene (5 bases). Deletions cut 5 bases from V and 2 bases from J, with 9 bases between. The germline V gene encodes CDR1 SQVTM and CDR2 ANQGSEA. The length of the CDR3 is 12 residues. The CDR3 region has the DNA TGCAGCGTTCGGCAGGGACAAGAGACCCAGTACTTC. Protein sequence: CSVRQGQETQYF.

In the case of this clonotype: This may be a read error, as it is one base from a much larger clone. J is TRBJ1-1 and V is TRBV12-3 or TRBV12-4; tentatively, D is TRBD1 (5 bases). This CDR3 comprises 14 residues. The CDR3 region is CASSPQGRRTEACF. CDR3 nucleotide sequence: TGTGCCAGCAGTCCCCAGGGTAGAAGGACTGAAGCTTGCTTT.

This clonotype was counted at least ten times. The chain links TRBV11-2 to TRBJ1-2, with a weak D call TRBD1 (6 bases). The V gene's germline CDR1 is SGHAT and CDR2 FQNNGV. Trimming left V 5 bases short and J 2 bases short, with 15 bases between. There are 15 residues in the CDR3. This CDR3 is CASSPLGGRNYGYTF. DNA of the CDR3: TGTGCCAGCAGCCCGCTGGGGGGGCGAAACTATGGCTACACCTTC.

This clonotype occurred many times. This chain links TRBV12-3 or TRBV12-4 with TRBJ1-2, with D unresolved. V was clipped by 3 bases and J by 2 bases, with 16 bases between them. This CDR3 spans 16 amino acids. DNA of the CDR3: TGTGCCAGCAGTTTCGAGCTAGGGCAGTTGAACTATGGCTACACCTTC. Its translation is CASSFELGQLNYGYTF.

The table lists this clonotype with a few counts. V and J are TRBV5-1 and TRBJ2-7; no clear D. The CDR3 length is 13 residues. Trimming removed 0 bases from V and 3 bases from J, with 7 bases in between. CDR1 SGHRS and CDR2 YFSETQ come from the germline V gene. CDR3 region: CASSLGLYYEQYF. Written as DNA, the CDR3 is TGCGCCAGCAGCTTGGGCCTCTACTACGAGCAGTACTTC. The full variable domain, rest sourced from reference TRBV5-1 and TRBJ2-7, is KAGVTQTPRYLIKTRGQQVTLSCSPISGHRSVSWYQQTPGQGLQFLFEYFSETQRNKGNFPGRFSGRQFSNSRSEMNVSTLELGDSALYLCASSLGLYYEQYFGPGTRLTVT.

In its sample, this clonotype was seen many times. The chain joins TRBV29-1 to TRBJ1-3; unclear D gene. The CDR3 has 15 residues. V lost 0 bases and J lost 0, with 9 bases in between. From germline, CDR1 is SQVTM and CDR2 ANQGSEA. This CDR3 reads CSVEDRKFSGNTIYF. The DNA for the CDR3 is TGCAGCGTTGAAGATCGCAAGTTCTCTGGAAACACCATATATTTT.

This clonotype was seen repeatedly, ten times or more. The chain is built from TRBV2 and TRBJ1-5; TRBD1 matches at 10 bases. This CDR3 contains 14 residues. Germline V CDR1 and CDR2: SNHLY, FYNNEI. The J segment lost 7 bases and the V segment lost 7 bases, leaving 7 bases of the junction unmatched. The CDR3 DNA reads as TGTGCCAGCAACAGACAGGGGGCCGGGCAGCCCCAGCATTTT. The encoded protein is CASNRQGAGQPQHF.

This clonotype was seen a handful of times. V is TRBV2 and J is TRBJ2-7; perhaps D is TRBD1 or TRBD2 (7 bases each). V dropped 4 bases and J dropped 5 bases, with 18 bases sitting between them. The germline CDR1 and CDR2 sequences are SNHLY and FYNNEI. The CDR3 spans 15 residues. The CDR3 DNA follows: TGTGCCAGCAGTGTGGTGTCAGGGGGGGGCCACGAGCAGTACTTC. Translating gives CASSVVSGGGHEQYF.

This clonotype has a count of ten or more. This chain links TRBV7-6 with TRBJ2-5, with TRBD1 matching 9 bases. V lost 4 bases, J lost 4 bases, and 10 bases stayed unmatched. This CDR3 has 16 residues. CDR1 and CDR2 (germline): SGHVS, FNYEAQ. CDR3: CASSSHRDRGGETQYF. The CDR3 nucleotides read TGTGCCAGCAGCTCCCATCGCGACAGGGGGGGAGAGACCCAGTACTTC.

The gene calls are TRBV7-3 and TRBJ2-2; D call uncertain. Germline CDR1 SGHTA, CDR2 FQGTGA. The V end was cut by 5 bases, the J end by 7 bases, with 11 bases between. The CDR3 spans 13 residues. The CDR3 here is CASSPLGHGELFF. The CDR3 bases are TGTGCCAGCAGCCCCCTCGGGCACGGGGAGCTGTTTTTT.

This clonotype was recorded many times. This sequence joins TRBV7-9 and TRBJ1-2; the D is unclear. This CDR3 is 14 amino acids long. The germline V and J ends were trimmed by 0 bases and 4 bases, with 9 bases remaining between them. Germline-derived CDR1 and CDR2 are SEHNR and FQNEAQ (reference sequence). The CDR3 nucleotides read TGTGCCAGCAGCTTAGCAGGCGGCGGCTATGGCTACACCTTC. Translating it yields CASSLAGGGYGYTF. Supplemented by reference TRBV7-9 and TRBJ1-2, the full variable domain reads DTGVSQNPRHKITKRGQNVTFRCDPISEHNRLYWYRQTLGQGPEFLTYFQNEAQLEKSRLLSDRFSAERPKGSFSTLEIQRTEQGDSAMYLCASSLAGGGYGYTFGSGTRLTVV.

The rearrangement uses TRBV29-1 and TRBJ2-5, with TRBD1 identical over 8 bases. The junction had 8 bases not matched to a gene; V was cut back by 0 bases and J by 5 bases. This CDR3 is 15 amino acids long. CDR1 and CDR2 from the germline V gene are SQVTM and ANQGSEA. This CDR3 is CSVEDRYQGAETQYF. CDR3 coding DNA: TGCAGCGTTGAAGACCGATACCAGGGGGCGGAGACCCAGTACTTC.

This clonotype showed up just a few times. The chain joins TRBV28 to TRBJ1-6, with 8 bases that match TRBD1. The CDR3 length is 14 residues. Germline CDR1 reads MDHEN; CDR2 reads SYDVKM. The V and J ends lost 8 bases and 8 bases, in that order; junction bases with no gene match: 8. CDR3 nucleotides: TGTGCCAGCTGGGGCAGGGGGCATTATTCACCCCTCCACTTT. It codes for CASWGRGHYSPLHF.

This clonotype was found many times. The chain combines TRBV7-8 with TRBJ2-7; 9 positions match TRBD1. This CDR3 has 17 residues. The germline V gene encodes CDR1 SGHVS and CDR2 FQNEAQ. The V gene end was trimmed by 6 bases and the J gene end by 8 bases; junction bases not matched to a gene: 20. For the CDR3, the DNA is TGTGCCAGCAGACGAGACAGGGGGGGAACTAAGGCATACCAGCAGTACTTC. Residues: CASRRDRGGTKAYQQYF. The full variable domain, in which reference TRBV7-8 and TRBJ2-7 provide the parts outside the CDR3, is GAGVSQSPRYKVAKRGQDVALRCDPISGHVSLFWYQQALGQGPEFLTYFQNEAQLDKSGLPSDRFFAERPEGSVSTLKIQRTQQEDSAVYLCASRRDRGGTKAYQQYFGPGTRLTVT.

This clonotype was seen many times. The CDR3 reads CASSLVQQGGRGYTF. DNA for the CDR3: TGTGCCAGCAGTTTGGTACAACAAGGGGGGCGAGGCTACACCTTC. The chain combines TRBV28 with TRBJ1-2; D is possibly TRBD1 (6 bases). The length of the CDR3 is 15 residues. Germline V gene lookup returns CDR1 MDHEN and CDR2 SYDVKM. Trimming removed 3 bases from V and 8 bases from J, with 19 bases in between.

The chain is built from TRBV5-1 and TRBJ1-2, with D possibly TRBD1 on 5 matching bases. The CDR3 extends over 13 amino acids. CDR1 and CDR2 (germline): SGHRS, YFSETQ. V lost 2 bases and J 6 bases, leaving 11 bases between the germline ends. Written as DNA, the CDR3 is TGCGCCAGCAGCTTAAGGCGAGGGGATGGCTACACCTTC. This encodes CASSLRRGDGYTF.

This clonotype was detected ten times or more. The V gene is TRBV6-2 or TRBV6-3, the J gene TRBJ1-1; weak D call: TRBD1 (5 bases). The CDR3 covers 13 residues. Germline CDR1 MNHEY, CDR2 SVGEGT. The germline V and J ends were trimmed by 6 bases and 6 bases, with 14 bases remaining between them. The CDR3 DNA is TGTGCCAGCAGCCCACAGGTCCCGGCTGAAGCTTTCTTT. It translates to CASSPQVPAEAFF.

This clonotype was detected ten times or more. V gene TRBV6-5 combines with J gene TRBJ2-7; D gene unclear. Deletions cut 4 bases from V and 3 bases from J, with 10 bases between. The CDR3 spans 13 residues. Germline V gene data show CDR1 as MNHEY and CDR2 as SVGAGI. The CDR3 DNA sequence: TGTGCCAGCAGTTTAGTTGTGTACTACGAGCAGTACTTC. This translates into CASSLVVYYEQYF.

This clonotype was observed at least ten times. The CDR3 sequence: CASSLSGGAGYF. The CDR3 coding sequence is TGTGCCAGCAGCTTAAGTGGGGGCGCAGGGTACTTC. The chain carries TRBV7-2 and TRBJ2-5; maybe TRBD1 (6 bases). CDR3 length equals 12 residues. V lost 2 bases, J lost 13 bases, and 14 bases lay in between. CDR1 and CDR2 from the germline V gene are SGHTA and FQGNSA. Combining the CDR3 with reference TRBV7-2 and TRBJ2-5 gives the whole variable domain GAGVSQSPSNKVTEKGKDVELRCDPISGHTALYWYRQSLGQGLEFLIYFQGNSAPDKSGLPSDRFSAERTGGSVSTLTIQRTQQEDSAVYLCASSLSGGAGYFGPGTRLLVL.

This clonotype turned up a few times. The CDR3 region has the DNA TGTGCCAGCAGCTTGGATGGGGCCGGGAGCAATCAGCCCCAGCATTTT. Translated: CASSLDGAGSNQPQHF. The V call is TRBV5-4, the J call TRBJ1-5; possibly TRBD1 for D (5 bases). V lost 0 bases and J 1 base, leaving 11 bases between the germline ends. CDR3 size: 16 residues. Germline CDR1 is SGHNT and CDR2 is YYREEE (reference sequence).

The gene calls are TRBV12-3 or TRBV12-4 and TRBJ1-6; TRBD1 might be the D (5 bases). The CDR3 is made up of 15 amino acids. V shed 0 bases and J shed 7 bases, with 10 bases lying between them. The CDR3, as DNA: TGTGCCAGCAGTTTAGCCACCGGGGCAAATTCACCCCTCCACTTT. Its translation is CASSLATGANSPLHF.

This clonotype was recorded at least ten times. The rearrangement joins TRBV20-1 to TRBJ2-5; 7 nucleotides agree with TRBD2. Germline-derived CDR1 and CDR2 are DFQATT and SNEGSKA (reference sequence). V lost 2 bases and J lost 9; bases outside the gene matches: 9. The CDR3 runs 13 residues. The CDR3 DNA is TGCAGTGCTAGATCGACTAGCATAGCGTCCCAGTACTTC. The encoded protein is CSARSTSIASQYF.

This chain connects TRBV11-2 to TRBJ1-1; 9 nucleotides line up with TRBD1. The V segment lost 5 bases and the J segment 4 bases; nucleotides outside the gene matches: 8. The CDR3 totals 15 residues. Looked up from germline, CDR1 is SGHAT and CDR2 is FQNNGV. CDR3 sequence reads: CASSRQGGWGTEAFF. The CDR3 coding sequence is TGTGCCAGCAGCCGACAGGGGGGATGGGGCACTGAAGCTTTCTTT.

The chain couples TRBV7-8 to TRBJ2-4; D tentatively fits TRBD1 or TRBD2 (5 bases each). The CDR3 is 16 amino acids. V lost 5 bases to trimming and J lost 6 bases, with 20 bases between them. The germline CDR1 and CDR2 sequences are SGHVS and FQNEAQ. The CDR3 DNA reads as TGTGCCAGCAGCCAAGAGGGTGTGGGGGTTGGAAACATTCAGTACTTC. Translation: CASSQEGVGVGNIQYF.

This clonotype has ten or more counts. The chain combines TRBV6-5 with TRBJ2-4, with no clear D. V was cut by 4 bases and J by 14 bases, with 27 bases left in between. This CDR3 is built from 16 residues. Germline V gene sequence: CDR1 MNHEY, CDR2 SVGAGI. The CDR3: CASSSESLGQVPLKYF. The DNA for the CDR3 is TGTGCCAGCAGTTCCGAATCACTTGGCCAGGTCCCCCTTAAGTACTTC.